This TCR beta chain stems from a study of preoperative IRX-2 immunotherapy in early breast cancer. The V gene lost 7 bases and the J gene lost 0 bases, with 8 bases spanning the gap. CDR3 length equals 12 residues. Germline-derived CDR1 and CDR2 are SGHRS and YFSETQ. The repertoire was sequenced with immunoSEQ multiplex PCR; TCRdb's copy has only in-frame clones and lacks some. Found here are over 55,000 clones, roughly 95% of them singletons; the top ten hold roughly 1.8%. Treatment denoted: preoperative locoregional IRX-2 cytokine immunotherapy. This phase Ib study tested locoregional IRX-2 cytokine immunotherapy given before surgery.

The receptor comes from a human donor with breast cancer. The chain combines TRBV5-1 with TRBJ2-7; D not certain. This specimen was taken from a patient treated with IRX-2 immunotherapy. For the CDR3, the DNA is TGCGCCAGCGGCGACCTCTCCTACGAGCAGTACTTC. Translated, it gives CASGDLSYEQYF.